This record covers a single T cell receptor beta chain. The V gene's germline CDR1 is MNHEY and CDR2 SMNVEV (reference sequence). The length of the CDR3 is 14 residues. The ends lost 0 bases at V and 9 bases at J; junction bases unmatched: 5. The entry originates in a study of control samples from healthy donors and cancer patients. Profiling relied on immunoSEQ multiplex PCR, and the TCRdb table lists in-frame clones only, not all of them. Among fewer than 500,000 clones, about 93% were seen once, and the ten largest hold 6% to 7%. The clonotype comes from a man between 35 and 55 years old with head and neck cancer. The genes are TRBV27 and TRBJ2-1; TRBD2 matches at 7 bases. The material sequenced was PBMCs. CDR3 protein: CASSLSTGRAEQFF. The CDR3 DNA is TGTGCCAGCAGTTTATCCACGGGGAGGGCTGAGCAGTTCTTC.